This is a list of T cell receptor beta chains from one sample in a study of response to subunit inactivated influenza vaccine. TCRdb processed the RT-PCR reads anew with MiXCR; each CDR3 protein has one entry. Of 150,000 or so distinct CDR3 sequences detected, under 13% appear once; the ten largest clones hold 9.5% to 15%. The sequencing used non-naive T cells sorted from PBMCs, collected about 40 days after vaccination. The receptors derive from a man aged 45-60 years who received an inactivated influenza vaccine. Each CDR3 is given with its conserved first and last residue. Each record gives: V gene, clone size, D gene, J gene, CDR3 DNA, CDR3 protein. A D gene is named only where the DNA matches it firmly. Expanded clones get a size class; other rows say once, few or many, or leave the size out.

V gene: TRBV5-6; clone size: -; D gene: TRBD1; J gene: TRBJ2-5; CDR3 DNA: TGTGCCAGCAGCTTGACTACAGGGGGCTTTGAGACCCAGTACTTC; CDR3 protein: CASSLTTGGFETQYF
V gene: TRBV20-1; clone size: -; D gene: TRBD1; J gene: TRBJ2-1; CDR3 DNA: TGCAGTGCCTTTGGACAGGGGCGCAATGAGCAGTTCTTC; CDR3 protein: CSAFGQGRNEQFF
V gene: TRBV7-7; clone size: many; D gene: -; J gene: TRBJ2-5; CDR3 DNA: TGTGCCAGCAGCCAGACAGGGCGGGGAGAGACCCAGTACTTC; CDR3 protein: CASSQTGRGETQYF
V gene: TRBV24-1; clone size: -; D gene: TRBD1; J gene: TRBJ2-1; CDR3 DNA: TGTGCCAGGAAAGGTCAGGGGGTCCCGTACTTC; CDR3 protein: CARKGQGVPYF
V gene: TRBV18; clone size: many; D gene: -; J gene: TRBJ1-2; CDR3 DNA: TGTGCCAGCTCACCGGACAGTTTAGGCTACACCTTC; CDR3 protein: CASSPDSLGYTF
V gene: TRBV11-2; clone size: many; D gene: TRBD1; J gene: TRBJ2-2; CDR3 DNA: TGTGCCAGCAGATCCGGGACAGGGAAAACCGGGGAGCTGTTTTTT; CDR3 protein: CASRSGTGKTGELFF
V gene: TRBV29-1; clone size: few; D gene: -; J gene: TRBJ2-1; CDR3 DNA: TGCAGCGTTTACCGGGACGCCGCTTACAATGAGCAGTTCTTC; CDR3 protein: CSVYRDAAYNEQFF
V gene: TRBV5-1; clone size: few; D gene: TRBD1; J gene: TRBJ1-4; CDR3 DNA: TGCGCCAGCAGCCCCGGGGACAGGGGGAGAGAAAAACTGTTTTTT; CDR3 protein: CASSPGDRGREKLFF
V gene: TRBV24-1; clone size: many; D gene: -; J gene: TRBJ1-5; CDR3 DNA: TGTGCCACCAGAAGGGCGGGCCGCAATCAGCCCCAGCATTTT; CDR3 protein: CATRRAGRNQPQHF
V gene: TRBV5-1; clone size: many; D gene: TRBD2; J gene: TRBJ2-1; CDR3 DNA: TGCGCCAGCAGCTTGGAGGGACTAGCCGGGAGTGAGCAGTTCTTC; CDR3 protein: CASSLEGLAGSEQFF
V gene: TRBV2; clone size: -; D gene: TRBD1; J gene: TRBJ1-2; CDR3 DNA: TGTGCCAGCAGTGTGACAGGGTGGGGCTACACCTTC; CDR3 protein: CASSVTGWGYTF